This entry describes one T cell receptor (beta chain). Its antigen is still unknown. This PCR relied on a set of 60 Vbeta primers and 13 Jbeta primers. Clones were read by immunoSEQ multiplex PCR, and TCRdb kept only the in-frame ones, dropping some. The repertoire includes about 190,000 clones, around 90% of them detected once, and around 0.98% sits in the top ten. The CDR3 sequence is 19 residues long. The germline V gene encodes CDR1 MGHRA and CDR2 YSYEKL. V lost 0 bases to trimming and J lost 1 base; unmatched junction nucleotides: 8. The data stem from a study of cytomegalovirus exposure and HLA in healthy donors. Broader study findings: Sequencing artifact likely explains a cluster of highly shared sequence variants. In an earlier analysis, about 90% or about 30%: the productive usage of most TCR beta V segments.

The V call is TRBV4-1, the J call TRBJ2-3, with TRBD1 matching 12 bases. This receptor was taken from a boy aged 2 to 9 in good health and CMV-seronegative. Sequencing used PBMCs. CDR3: CASSQDLGQGAYGTDTQYF. CDR3 nucleotide sequence: TGCGCCAGCAGCCAAGATCTGGGACAGGGGGCATATGGCACAGATACGCAGTATTTT.